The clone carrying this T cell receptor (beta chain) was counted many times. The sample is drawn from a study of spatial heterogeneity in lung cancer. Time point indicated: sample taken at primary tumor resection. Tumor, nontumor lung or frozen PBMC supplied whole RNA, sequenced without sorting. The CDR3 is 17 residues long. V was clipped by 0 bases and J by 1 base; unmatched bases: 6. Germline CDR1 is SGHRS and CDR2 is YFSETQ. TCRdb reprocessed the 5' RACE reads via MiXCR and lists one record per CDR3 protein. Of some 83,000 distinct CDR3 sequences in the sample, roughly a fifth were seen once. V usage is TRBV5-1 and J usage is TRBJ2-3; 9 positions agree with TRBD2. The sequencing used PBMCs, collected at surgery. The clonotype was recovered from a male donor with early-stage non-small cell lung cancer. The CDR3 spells CASSLEASGIGTDTQYF. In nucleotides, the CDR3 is TGCGCCAGCAGCTTGGAGGCTAGCGGGATTGGCACAGATACGCAGTATTTT.